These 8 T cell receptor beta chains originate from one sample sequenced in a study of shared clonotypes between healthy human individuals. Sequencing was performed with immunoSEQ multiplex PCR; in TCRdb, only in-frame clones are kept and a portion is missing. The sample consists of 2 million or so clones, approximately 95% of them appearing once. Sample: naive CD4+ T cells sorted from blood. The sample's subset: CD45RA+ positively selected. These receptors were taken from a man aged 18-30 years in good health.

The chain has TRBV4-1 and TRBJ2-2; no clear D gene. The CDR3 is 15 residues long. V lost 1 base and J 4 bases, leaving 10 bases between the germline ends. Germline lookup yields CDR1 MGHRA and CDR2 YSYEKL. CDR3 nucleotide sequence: TGCGCCAGCAGCCAAGTTAGGGTCGGCACCGGGGAGCTGTTTTTT. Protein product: CASSQVRVGTGELFF.

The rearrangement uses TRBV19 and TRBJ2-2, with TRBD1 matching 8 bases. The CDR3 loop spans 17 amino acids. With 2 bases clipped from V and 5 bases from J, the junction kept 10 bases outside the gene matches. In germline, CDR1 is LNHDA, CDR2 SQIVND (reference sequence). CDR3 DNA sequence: TGTGCCAGTAGTATACACCGTAGGACAGGGACAACCGGGGAGCTGTTTTTT. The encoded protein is CASSIHRRTGTTGELFF.

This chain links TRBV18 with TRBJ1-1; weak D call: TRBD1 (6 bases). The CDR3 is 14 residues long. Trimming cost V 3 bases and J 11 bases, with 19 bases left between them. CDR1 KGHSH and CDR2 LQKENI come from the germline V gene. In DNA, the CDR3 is TGTGCCAGCTCACCCCCGGGACACCCCACGGACGCTTTCTTT. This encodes CASSPPGHPTDAFF. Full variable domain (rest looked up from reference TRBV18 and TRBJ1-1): NAGVMQNPRHLVRRRGQEARLRCSPMKGHSHVYWYRQLPEEGLKFMVYLQKENIIDESGMPKERFSAEFPKEGPSILRIQQVVRGDSAAYFCASSPPGHPTDAFFGQGTRLTVV.

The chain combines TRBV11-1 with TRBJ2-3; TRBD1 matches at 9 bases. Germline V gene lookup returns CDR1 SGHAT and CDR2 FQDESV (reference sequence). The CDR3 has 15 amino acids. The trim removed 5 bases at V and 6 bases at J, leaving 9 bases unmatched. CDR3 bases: TGTGCCAGCAGCACCAGGACAGGGGCAGTGGATACGCAGTATTTT. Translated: CASSTRTGAVDTQYF. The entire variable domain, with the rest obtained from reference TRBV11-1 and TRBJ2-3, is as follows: EAEVAQSPRYKITEKSQAVAFWCDPISGHATLYWYRQILGQGPELLVQFQDESVVDDSQLPKDRFSAERLKGVDSTLKIQPAELGDSAMYLCASSTRTGAVDTQYFGPGTRLTVL.

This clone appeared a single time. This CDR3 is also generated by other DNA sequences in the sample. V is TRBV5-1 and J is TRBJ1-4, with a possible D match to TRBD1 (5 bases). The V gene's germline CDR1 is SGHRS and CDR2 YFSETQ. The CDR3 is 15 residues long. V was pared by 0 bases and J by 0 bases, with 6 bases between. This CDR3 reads CASSLEGTTNEKLFF. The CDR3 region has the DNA TGCGCCAGCAGCTTGGAGGGGACAACTAATGAAAAACTGTTTTTT.

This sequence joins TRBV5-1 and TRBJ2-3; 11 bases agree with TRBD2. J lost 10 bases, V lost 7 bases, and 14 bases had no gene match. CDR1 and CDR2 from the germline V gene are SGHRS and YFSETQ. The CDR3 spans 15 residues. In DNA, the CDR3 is TGCGCCAGCTTTGGACTAGCGGGCTCGGGCGGGGCGCAGTATTTT. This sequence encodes CASFGLAGSGGAQYF.

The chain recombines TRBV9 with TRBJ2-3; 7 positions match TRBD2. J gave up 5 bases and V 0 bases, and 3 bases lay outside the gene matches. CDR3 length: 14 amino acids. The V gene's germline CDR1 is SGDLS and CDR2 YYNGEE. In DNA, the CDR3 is TGTGCCAGCAGCGTAGGTCTAGCGGAAGATACGCAGTATTTT. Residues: CASSVGLAEDTQYF.

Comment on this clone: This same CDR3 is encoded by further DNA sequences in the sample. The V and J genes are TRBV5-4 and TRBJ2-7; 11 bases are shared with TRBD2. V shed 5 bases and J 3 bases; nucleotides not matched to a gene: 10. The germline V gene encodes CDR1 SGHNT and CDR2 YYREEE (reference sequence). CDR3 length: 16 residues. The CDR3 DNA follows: TGTGCCAGCAGTCCGGGAGGCCTAGCGGGAGGCTACGAGCAGTACTTC. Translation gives CASSPGGLAGGYEQYF.